The entry that follows covers one TCR beta chain sequence. The sample has other DNA sequences that encode this CDR3 too. The record originates from a study of blood T cell repertoires in COVID-19. The wider study: COVID-19 samples from acute and convalescent phases originated in the United States, Italy and Spain. PBMCs, B-cell-depleted T cells, or T cells were the source of the cDNA or gDNA that made up the material.

Original processing methods: For nucleated cells, counts were estimated from reference gene primer amplification. Profiled with immunoSEQ multiplex PCR; TCRdb holds only in-frame clones, not every one. V and J calls and clone size are as listed in that table; D and trimming were resolved from the DNA. The table lists tens of thousands of clones, around 90% of them singletons. V lost 6 bases and J lost 1, with 7 bases in between. CDR3 size: 12 residues. CDR1 is MDHEN and CDR2 is SYDVKM in the germline V gene. The TCR was taken from a male donor with acute or convalescent COVID-19. V gene TRBV28 combines with J gene TRBJ2-7; tentatively, D is TRBD2 (6 bases). The sequenced sample was peripheral blood. For the CDR3, the DNA is TGTGCCAGCAGACGGGGGTCCTACGAGCAGTACTTC. This sequence encodes CASRRGSYEQYF.